The 3 T cell receptor beta chains presented below share a single source sample, sequenced in a study of blood T cell repertoires in COVID-19. Clones were read by immunoSEQ multiplex PCR, and TCRdb kept only the in-frame ones, dropping some. The sample yields tens of thousands of clones, roughly 73% seen once. The source material was peripheral blood. The source of these receptors is a human donor in a cohort sampled during active COVID-19.

The rearrangement joins TRBV19 to TRBJ1-1, with TRBD1 matching 8 bases. Trimming removed 10 bases from V and 3 bases from J; junction bases left unmatched: 7. The germline gives CDR1 LNHDA, CDR2 SQIVND (reference sequence). The CDR3 runs to 13 residues. CDR3 DNA: TGTGCCATTCAGGGGGCGCGCGACACTGAAGCTTTCTTT. Protein sequence: CAIQGARDTEAFF. The full variable domain, with the rest looked up from reference TRBV19 and TRBJ1-1, is DGGITQSPKYLFRKEGQNVTLSCEQNLNHDAMYWYRQDPGQGLRLIYYSQIVNDFQKGDIAEGYSVSREKKESFPLTVTSAQKNPTAFYLCAIQGARDTEAFFGQGTRLTVV.

The chain links TRBV18 to TRBJ1-5; 9 bases align to TRBD1. The CDR3 spans 15 residues. With 6 bases clipped from V and 4 bases from J, the junction kept 7 bases outside the gene matches. Germline CDR1 reads KGHSH; CDR2 reads LQKENI. The CDR3 coding sequence is TGTGCCAGCTCGAACGACAGGGGGGTGAATCAGCCCCAGCATTTT. This encodes CASSNDRGVNQPQHF.

The chain employs TRBV28 and TRBJ2-7, with D possibly TRBD2 on 7 matching bases. CDR1 is MDHEN, CDR2 SYDVKM, per germline. V lost 8 bases to trimming and J lost 7 bases, with 27 bases between them. The CDR3 has 16 amino acids. In DNA form, the CDR3 reads TGTGCCAGCGCCTCCCCCGGGCGAGGGGGGGGCCAAGAGCAGTACTTC. Protein: CASASPGRGGGQEQYF.